What follows are 25 T cell receptor beta chains derived from one specimen sequenced in a study of shared clonotypes between healthy human individuals. Assay used: immunoSEQ multiplex PCR; TCRdb lists only in-frame clones, some missing. The sample consists of approximately 2,200,000 clones, 85% to 95% of them appearing once. Naive CD8 cells, CD45RO-negative and positively selected for CCR7, excluded terminally differentiated effector memory CD45RA+ cells. Sequenced material: naive CD8+ T cells from PBMCs. These receptors originate from a man younger than 35 in good health. Some clones in this sample may be carry-over from other donors' samples.

This clone appeared a single time. The chain is built from TRBV28 and TRBJ2-7, with D possibly TRBD2 on 6 matching bases. Trimming pared 6 bases from V and 12 bases from J, leaving 21 bases between. CDR1 and CDR2 from the germline V gene are MDHEN and SYDVKM. The CDR3 is made up of 13 amino acids. The CDR3 DNA is TGTGCCAGCAGCTTGAACTGGGACTCCTGGGCGTACTTC. Amino acid sequence: CASSLNWDSWAYF.

V and J are TRBV4-1 and TRBJ2-7; TRBD1 aligns across 7 bases. The CDR3 extends over 16 amino acids. The junction had 17 bases not matched to a gene; V was cut back by 8 bases and J by 4 bases. Germline assignment: CDR1 MGHRA and CDR2 YSYEKL. Here the CDR3 reads CASSMTVGTVQYEQYF. The CDR3 nucleotides read TGCGCCAGCTCAATGACGGTGGGGACAGTACAGTACGAGCAGTACTTC.

The V and J genes are TRBV5-6 and TRBJ2-7; D gene uncertain. Germline V gives CDR1 SGHDT, CDR2 YYEEEE. Trimming took 4 bases from V and 6 from J, leaving 11 bases between them. The CDR3 has 12 residues. CDR3 in amino acids: CASSLLVGEQYF. The DNA of the CDR3 is TGTGCCAGCAGCCTCCTGGTAGGCGAGCAGTACTTC.

This chain links TRBV19 with TRBJ1-2; D gene unclear. CDR3 length: 12 amino acids. Germline V gene sequence: CDR1 LNHDA, CDR2 SQIVND (reference sequence). Trimming left V 10 bases short and J 4 bases short, with 13 bases between. CDR3 in amino acids: CATAVRVYGYTF. The CDR3 coding sequence is TGTGCCACCGCCGTTCGGGTCTATGGCTACACCTTC.

This clone showed up just once. Other DNA sequences in this specimen translate into the identical CDR3. The V call is TRBV7-9, the J call TRBJ2-1, with D tentatively TRBD2 (6 bases). Deletions cut 1 base from V and 6 bases from J, with 7 bases between. The CDR3 consists of 13 residues. Germline V gene sequence: CDR1 SEHNR, CDR2 FQNEAQ (reference sequence). The CDR3 loop reads CASSLGGTNEQFF. CDR3 in DNA: TGTGCCAGCAGCTTAGGCGGGACCAATGAGCAGTTCTTC.

This clone occurred once. The rearrangement uses TRBV28 and TRBJ2-7; a possible D gene is TRBD1 (6 bases). V was pared by 5 bases and J by 3 bases, with 20 bases between. Germline lookup yields CDR1 MDHEN and CDR2 SYDVKM. The CDR3 spans 16 residues. The CDR3 loop is CASSPSDRMRFYEQYF. DNA for the CDR3: TGTGCCAGCAGTCCCTCCGACAGGATGAGGTTCTACGAGCAGTACTTC. Full variable domain (remainder filled in from reference TRBV28 and TRBJ2-7): DVKVTQSSRYLVKRTGEKVFLECVQDMDHENMFWYRQDPGLGLRLIYFSYDVKMKEKGDIPEGYSVSREKKERFSLILESASTNQTSMYLCASSPSDRMRFYEQYFGPGTRLTVT.

V usage is TRBV11-1 and J usage is TRBJ2-2, with 9 bases matching TRBD1. CDR3 length: 16 amino acids. Germline V gives CDR1 SGHAT, CDR2 FQDESV (reference sequence). V shed 4 bases and J 3 bases; nucleotides not matched to a gene: 6. CDR3 coding DNA: TGTGCCAGCAGCTCCCGGACAGGGGCGGACACCGGGGAGCTGTTTTTT. As protein: CASSSRTGADTGELFF.

The V gene is TRBV4-3, the J gene TRBJ2-7, with a possible D match to TRBD1 (7 bases). Looked up from germline, CDR1 is LGHNA and CDR2 is YSLEER. Trimming cost V 3 bases and J 2 bases, with 14 bases left between them. CDR3 length equals 15 residues. CDR3 sequence: CASSHQGGPTYEQYF. The CDR3 bases are TGCGCCAGCAGCCACCAGGGGGGCCCTACCTACGAGCAGTACTTC.

The V gene is TRBV6-1, the J gene TRBJ2-1; the D is unclear. Germline-derived CDR1 and CDR2 are MNHNS and SASEGT. CDR3 size: 13 residues. The germline V and J ends were trimmed by 8 bases and 0 bases, with 8 bases remaining between them. This CDR3 is CASGFSSYNEQFF. The CDR3 DNA is TGTGCCAGCGGCTTCAGCTCCTACAATGAGCAGTTCTTC.

The chain recombines TRBV23-1 with TRBJ1-5; 9 nucleotides match TRBD1. TRBV23-1 is flagged as an ORF with uncertain function. This CDR3 contains 15 residues. With 6 bases clipped from V and 5 bases from J, the junction kept 8 bases outside the gene matches. CDR3 residues: CASRSRDRDHQPQHF. The CDR3 nucleotides read TGCGCCAGCAGATCCCGGGACAGGGACCATCAGCCCCAGCATTTT.

Concerning this clone: Additional DNA sequences in this sample encode the identical CDR3. The chain links TRBV10-2 to TRBJ1-1, with D possibly TRBD1 on 5 matching bases. The CDR3 has 12 amino acids. Trimming cost V 5 bases and J 5 bases, with 9 bases left between them. Germline assignment: CDR1 WSHSY and CDR2 SAAADI. The chain's CDR3 is CASSIGGTEAFF. CDR3 sequence (DNA): TGCGCCAGCAGTATTGGGGGGACTGAAGCTTTCTTT.

This chain joins TRBV28 and TRBJ1-2, with D unclear. Germline CDR1 is MDHEN and CDR2 is SYDVKM. This CDR3 is built from 14 residues. The V end lost 5 bases, the J end lost 4 bases, and 14 bases lay between the germline ends. CDR3 bases: TGTGCCAGCAGTCATGGAGTCTTAAGCTATGGCTACACCTTC. As protein: CASSHGVLSYGYTF.

J is TRBJ2-3 and V is TRBV9, with 12 bases that match TRBD1. The CDR3 is made up of 17 amino acids. The V gene end was trimmed by 2 bases and the J gene end by 2 bases; junction bases not matched to a gene: 6. Germline V CDR1 and CDR2: SGDLS, YYNGEE. CDR3 in DNA: TGTGCCAGCAGCGTCCGGGACAGGGGGCTGGTCACAGATACGCAGTATTTT. Protein sequence: CASSVRDRGLVTDTQYF.

Comment on this clone: At one end, the junction sequence differs from germline, possibly due to a read error. The chain joins TRBV15 to TRBJ2-1; D is unclear. This CDR3 spans 16 amino acids. Germline CDR1 and CDR2: LNHNV and YYDKDF (reference sequence). The DNA for the CDR3 is TGTGCCACCAGCAGAGATATCAGCGCTTCCTCCAATGAGCAGTTCTTC. Translated, it gives CATSRDISASSNEQFF. Looking up the rest from reference TRBV15 and TRBJ2-1 gives the full variable domain: DAMVIQNPRYQVTQFGKPVTLSCSQTLNHNVMYWYQQKSSQAPKLLFHYYDKDFNNEADTPDNFQSRRPNTSFCFLDIRSPGLGDTAMYLCATSRDISASSNEQFFGPGTRLTVL.

The genes are TRBV7-2 and TRBJ1-4; 11 positions agree with TRBD1. CDR3 length: 15 residues. J lost 5 bases, V lost 5 bases, and 4 bases had no gene match. Germline CDR1 reads SGHTA; CDR2 reads FQGNSA. The DNA of the CDR3 is TGTGCCAGCAGCGAAAGGACAGGGGGCAATGAAAAACTGTTTTTT. Translation gives CASSERTGGNEKLFF.

The chain carries TRBV30 and TRBJ1-2; no firm D call. The germline CDR1 and CDR2 sequences are GTSNPN and SVGIG (reference sequence). V dropped 5 bases and J dropped 4 bases, with 17 bases sitting between them. The CDR3 has 14 residues. In nucleotides, the CDR3 is TGTGCCTGGTCCATGGCCGTCCCCGTCTATGGCTACACCTTC. It codes for CAWSMAVPVYGYTF.

The CDR3: CASSRMKREGPDTQYF. CDR3 DNA sequence: TGTGCCAGCAGCCGAATGAAGCGGGAGGGCCCAGATACGCAGTATTTT. This sequence joins TRBV13 and TRBJ2-3, with TRBD2 identical over 10 bases. The V gene's germline CDR1 is PRHDT and CDR2 FYEKMQ (reference sequence). The CDR3 has 16 residues. Losses at the gene ends were 5 bases for V and 4 bases for J; bases not matched to a gene: 9.

This rearrangement joins TRBV29-1 to TRBJ1-2; 11 nucleotides align to TRBD1. Germline-derived CDR1 and CDR2 are SQVTM and ANQGSEA. V dropped 6 bases and J dropped 3; count of bases not matched to a gene: 9. CDR3 length equals 15 residues. DNA of the CDR3: TGCAGCGTCCCCGGGACAGGGGGAGATCACTATGGCTACACCTTC. Translated, it gives CSVPGTGGDHYGYTF.

This rearrangement joins TRBV7-9 to TRBJ1-3; the D is unclear. V shed 10 bases and J shed 0 bases, with 13 bases lying between them. The CDR3 consists of 14 residues. Germline CDR1 is SEHNR and CDR2 is FQNEAQ (reference sequence). The CDR3 sequence: CAIKDRSSGNTIYF. CDR3 sequence (DNA): TGTGCCATCAAGGACCGGAGCTCTGGAAACACCATATATTTT.

A remark on this clone: Other DNA sequences from this sample encode an identical CDR3 as well. V gene TRBV5-1 combines with J gene TRBJ2-7, with D maybe TRBD1 (6 bases). Trimming left V 4 bases short and J 7 bases short, with 18 bases between. CDR3 length: 14 residues. CDR1 is SGHRS and CDR2 is YFSETQ in the germline V gene. CDR3 loop: CASSRNTGPGEQYF. In DNA, the CDR3 is TGCGCCAGCAGCCGCAATACAGGGCCGGGGGAGCAGTACTTC.

A word on this clone: Additional DNA sequences in this sample encode the identical CDR3. The chain links TRBV6-5 to TRBJ1-1; a weak D match, TRBD1 (6 bases). Trimming left V 2 bases short and J 4 bases short, with 8 bases between. CDR3 size: 13 residues. Germline V gene sequence: CDR1 MNHEY, CDR2 SVGAGI. Here the CDR3 reads CASSYGGGTEAFF. For the CDR3, the DNA is TGTGCCAGCAGTTACGGGGGCGGCACTGAAGCTTTCTTT.

This sequence joins TRBV27 and TRBJ2-7, with TRBD2 matching 7 bases. This CDR3 spans 11 amino acids. The junction had 1 base not matched to a gene; V was cut back by 6 bases and J by 5 bases. Germline V CDR1 and CDR2: MNHEY, SMNVEV (reference sequence). The CDR3 here is CASRGRDEQYF. CDR3 DNA: TGTGCCAGCAGGGGGAGGGACGAGCAGTACTTC.

V is TRBV18 and J is TRBJ2-1; TRBD2 aligns across 14 bases. V trimming: 0 bases; J trimming: 7 bases; junction bases outside the gene matches: 5. The CDR3 runs 17 residues. Germline CDR1 is KGHSH and CDR2 is LQKENI. This CDR3 reads CASSPPGLAGVWNEQFF. CDR3 bases: TGTGCCAGCTCACCACCGGGACTAGCGGGAGTCTGGAATGAGCAGTTCTTC.

V gene TRBV5-6 combines with J gene TRBJ2-6; D is unresolved. The CDR3 runs 16 residues. Germline assignment: CDR1 SGHDT and CDR2 YYEEEE. Trimming shortened V by 4 bases and J by 0 bases, and 11 bases separated the two germline ends. CDR3 sequence: CASSRAAVSGANVLTF. The DNA of the CDR3 is TGTGCCAGCAGCCGGGCGGCTGTCTCTGGGGCCAACGTCCTGACTTTC.

The J gene is TRBJ1-4, the V gene TRBV4-1, with 7 bases lining up with TRBD1. Per germline, CDR1 MGHRA and CDR2 YSYEKL. The V gene end was trimmed by 1 base and the J gene end by 3 bases; junction bases not matched to a gene: 17. This CDR3 region has 20 residues. The CDR3 region is CASSQVSWEFRDRSNEKLFF. CDR3 nucleotide sequence: TGCGCCAGCAGCCAAGTATCCTGGGAGTTTCGGGACAGATCTAATGAAAAACTGTTTTTT.